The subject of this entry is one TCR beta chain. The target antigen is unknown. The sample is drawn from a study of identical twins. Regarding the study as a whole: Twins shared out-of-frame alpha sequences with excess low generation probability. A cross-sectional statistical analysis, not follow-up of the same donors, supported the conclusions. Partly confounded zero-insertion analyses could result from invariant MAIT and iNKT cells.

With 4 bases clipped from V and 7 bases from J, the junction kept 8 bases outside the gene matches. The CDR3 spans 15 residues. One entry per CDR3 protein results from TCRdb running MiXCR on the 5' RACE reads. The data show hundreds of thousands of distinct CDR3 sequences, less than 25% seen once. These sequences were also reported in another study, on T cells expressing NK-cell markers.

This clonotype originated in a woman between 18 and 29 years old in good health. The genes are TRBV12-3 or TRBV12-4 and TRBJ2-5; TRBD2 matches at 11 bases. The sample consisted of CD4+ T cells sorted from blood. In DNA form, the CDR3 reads TGTGCCAGCAGTTCAGCACTAGCGGGGGTTGTGACCCAGTACTTC. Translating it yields CASSSALAGVVTQYF.